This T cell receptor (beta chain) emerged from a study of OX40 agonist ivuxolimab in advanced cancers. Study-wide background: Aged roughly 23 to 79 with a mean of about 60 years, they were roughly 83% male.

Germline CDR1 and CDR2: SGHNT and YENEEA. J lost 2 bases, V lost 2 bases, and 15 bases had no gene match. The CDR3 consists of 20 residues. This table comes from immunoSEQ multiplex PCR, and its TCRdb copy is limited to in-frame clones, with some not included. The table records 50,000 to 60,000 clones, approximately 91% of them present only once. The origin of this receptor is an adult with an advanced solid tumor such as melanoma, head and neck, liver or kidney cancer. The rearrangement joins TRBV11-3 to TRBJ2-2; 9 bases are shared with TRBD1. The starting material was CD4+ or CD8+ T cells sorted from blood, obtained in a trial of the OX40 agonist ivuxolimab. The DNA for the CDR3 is TGTGCCAGCAGCTTAAGGCCGACTCGACCGGGACAGGGCAACACCGGGGAGCTGTTTTTT. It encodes CASSLRPTRPGQGNTGELFF.